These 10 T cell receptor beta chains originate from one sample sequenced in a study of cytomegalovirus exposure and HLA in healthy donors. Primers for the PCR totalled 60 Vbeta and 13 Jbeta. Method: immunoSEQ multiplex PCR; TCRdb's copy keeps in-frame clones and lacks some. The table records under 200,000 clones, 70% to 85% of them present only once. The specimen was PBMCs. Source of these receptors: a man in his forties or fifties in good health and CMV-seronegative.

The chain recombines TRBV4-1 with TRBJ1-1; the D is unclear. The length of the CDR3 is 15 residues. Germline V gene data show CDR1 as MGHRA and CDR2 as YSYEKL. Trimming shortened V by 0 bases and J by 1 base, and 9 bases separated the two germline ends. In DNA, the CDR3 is TGCGCCAGCAGCCAAGATTGGGCCAAGAACACTGAAGCTTTCTTT. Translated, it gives CASSQDWAKNTEAFF.

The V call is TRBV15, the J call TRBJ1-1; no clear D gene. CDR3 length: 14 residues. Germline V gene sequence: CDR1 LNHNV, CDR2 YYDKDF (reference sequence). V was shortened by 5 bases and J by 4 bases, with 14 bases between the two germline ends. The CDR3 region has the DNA TGTGCCACCAGCCCCCGGGAATGGGGCACTGAAGCTTTCTTT. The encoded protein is CATSPREWGTEAFF.

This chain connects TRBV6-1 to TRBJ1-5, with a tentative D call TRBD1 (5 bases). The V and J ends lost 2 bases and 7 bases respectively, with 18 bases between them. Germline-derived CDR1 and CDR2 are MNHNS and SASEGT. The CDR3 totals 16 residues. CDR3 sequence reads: CASSELARGVGQPQHF. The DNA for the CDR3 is TGTGCCAGCAGTGAATTAGCTCGGGGGGTTGGACAGCCCCAGCATTTT.

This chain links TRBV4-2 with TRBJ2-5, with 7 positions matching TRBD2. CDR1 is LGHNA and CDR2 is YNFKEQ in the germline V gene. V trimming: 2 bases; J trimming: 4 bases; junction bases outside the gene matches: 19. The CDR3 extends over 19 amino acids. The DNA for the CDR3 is TGTGCCAGCAGCCAATCCACCCCGGAGGAACTGGGGAGGGGAGAGACCCAGTACTTC. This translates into CASSQSTPEELGRGETQYF.

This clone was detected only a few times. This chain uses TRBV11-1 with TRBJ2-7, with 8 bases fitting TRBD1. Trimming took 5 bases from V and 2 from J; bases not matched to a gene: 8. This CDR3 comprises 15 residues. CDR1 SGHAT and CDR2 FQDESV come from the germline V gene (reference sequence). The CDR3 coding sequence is TGTGCCAGCAGCAGAGGACAGGGCGCTCCCTACGAGCAGTACTTC. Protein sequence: CASSRGQGAPYEQYF.

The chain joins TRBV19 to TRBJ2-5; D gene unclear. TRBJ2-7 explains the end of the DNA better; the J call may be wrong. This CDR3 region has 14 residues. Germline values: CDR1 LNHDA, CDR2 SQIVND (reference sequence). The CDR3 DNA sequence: TGTGCCAGTAGTCCGTGGGCGTTCGCCTACGAGCAGTACTTC. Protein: CASSPWAFAYEQYF.

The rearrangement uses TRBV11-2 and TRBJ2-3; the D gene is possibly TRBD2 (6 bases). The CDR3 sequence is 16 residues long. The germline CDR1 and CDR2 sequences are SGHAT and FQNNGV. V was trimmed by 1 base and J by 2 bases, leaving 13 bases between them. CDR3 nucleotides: TGTGCCAGCAGCTTAGGTAGCGGAAGACTCACAGATACGCAGTATTTT. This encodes CASSLGSGRLTDTQYF. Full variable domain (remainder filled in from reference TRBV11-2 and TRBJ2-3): EAGVAQSPRYKIIEKRQSVAFWCNPISGHATLYWYQQILGQGPKLLIQFQNNGVVDDSQLPKDRFSAERLKGVDSTLKIQPAKLEDSAVYLCASSLGSGRLTDTQYFGPGTRLTVL.

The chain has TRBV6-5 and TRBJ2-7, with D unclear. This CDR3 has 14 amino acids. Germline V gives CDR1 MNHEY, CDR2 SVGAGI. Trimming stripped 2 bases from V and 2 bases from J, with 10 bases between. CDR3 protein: CASSYHRQAYEQYF. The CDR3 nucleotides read TGTGCCAGCAGTTACCACCGACAAGCCTACGAGCAGTACTTC.

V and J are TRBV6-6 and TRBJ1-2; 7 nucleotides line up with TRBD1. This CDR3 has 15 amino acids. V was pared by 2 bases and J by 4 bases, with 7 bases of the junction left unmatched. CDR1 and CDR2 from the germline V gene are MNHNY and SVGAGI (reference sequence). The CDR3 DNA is TGTGCCAGCAGTTACAATGACAGGGACTTCTATGGCTACACCTTC. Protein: CASSYNDRDFYGYTF.

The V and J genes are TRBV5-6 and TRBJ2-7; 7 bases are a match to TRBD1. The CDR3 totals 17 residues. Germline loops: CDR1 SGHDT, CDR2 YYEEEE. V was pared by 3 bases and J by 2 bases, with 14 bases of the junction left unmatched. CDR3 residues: CASSSYWDSRLTYEQYF. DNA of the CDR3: TGTGCCAGCAGCTCATATTGGGACAGTCGCCTAACCTACGAGCAGTACTTC.